The source of this T cell receptor beta chain is a study of blood T cell repertoires in COVID-19. Turning to the study itself: In each case, the material was cDNA or gDNA derived from T cells, B-cell-depleted T cells, or PBMCs.

The protocol was immunoSEQ multiplex PCR, while the TCRdb copy is restricted to in-frame clones and leaves out a portion. Of fewer than 350,000 clones listed, under 95% are singletons. This study enrolled people aged roughly 18 to 100 from around 26 US geographic areas. The CDR3 contains 13 residues. Germline CDR1 reads ENHRY; CDR2 reads SYGVKD. With 10 bases removed from V and 3 bases from J, the gap between germline ends came to 15 bases. The sample taken for sequencing was PBMCs or T cells enriched from blood (not recorded which). The TCR comes from a woman aged 35 to 49 with acute COVID-19. The genes are TRBV10-3 and TRBJ1-2; D perhaps matches TRBD1 (5 bases). The CDR3 loop reads CATGYGGDYGYTF. The CDR3, as DNA: TGTGCCACCGGTTACGGGGGTGACTATGGCTACACCTTC.